This T cell receptor (beta chain) was identified in a study of cytomegalovirus exposure and HLA in healthy donors. The wider study: The Caucasian-associated ancestry cluster contained about 80% of the roughly 370 genotyped donors. Study-level findings and limits: Segments of the TCR beta V type were, in most cases, productive about 87% or about 30% of the time in an earlier analysis.

V shed 3 bases and J shed 4 bases, with 12 bases lying between them. The CDR3 has 14 amino acids. Germline loops: CDR1 MNHEY, CDR2 SVGAGI. For this clone: What it binds is unknown.

PCR was performed using 60 Vbeta and 13 Jbeta primers. The data were produced by immunoSEQ multiplex PCR, yet TCRdb's version contains in-frame clones alone and is incomplete. This table holds about 93,000 clones, around 77% found once. Sequences were obtained from PBMCs. The receptor comes from a man younger than 40 in good health and CMV-seronegative. J is TRBJ1-2 and V is TRBV6-5; a weak D match, TRBD1 (6 bases). CDR3 nucleotide sequence: TGTGCCAGCAGTTATTTGGACAGAACCTATGGCTACACCTTC. Amino acids: CASSYLDRTYGYTF.